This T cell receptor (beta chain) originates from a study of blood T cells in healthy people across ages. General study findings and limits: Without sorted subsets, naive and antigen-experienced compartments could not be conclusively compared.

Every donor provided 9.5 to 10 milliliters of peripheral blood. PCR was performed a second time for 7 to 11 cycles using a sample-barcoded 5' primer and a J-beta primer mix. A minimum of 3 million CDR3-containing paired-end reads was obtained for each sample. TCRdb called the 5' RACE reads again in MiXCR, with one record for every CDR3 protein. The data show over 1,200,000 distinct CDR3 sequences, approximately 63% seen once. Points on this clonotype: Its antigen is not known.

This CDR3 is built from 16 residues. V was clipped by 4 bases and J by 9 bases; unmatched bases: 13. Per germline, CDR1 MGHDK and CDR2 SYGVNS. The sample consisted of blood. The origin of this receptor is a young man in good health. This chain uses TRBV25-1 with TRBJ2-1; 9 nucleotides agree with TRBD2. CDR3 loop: CASSAKTRGREGEQFF. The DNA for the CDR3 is TGTGCCAGCAGTGCAAAGACGAGGGGGCGGGAGGGTGAGCAGTTCTTC.